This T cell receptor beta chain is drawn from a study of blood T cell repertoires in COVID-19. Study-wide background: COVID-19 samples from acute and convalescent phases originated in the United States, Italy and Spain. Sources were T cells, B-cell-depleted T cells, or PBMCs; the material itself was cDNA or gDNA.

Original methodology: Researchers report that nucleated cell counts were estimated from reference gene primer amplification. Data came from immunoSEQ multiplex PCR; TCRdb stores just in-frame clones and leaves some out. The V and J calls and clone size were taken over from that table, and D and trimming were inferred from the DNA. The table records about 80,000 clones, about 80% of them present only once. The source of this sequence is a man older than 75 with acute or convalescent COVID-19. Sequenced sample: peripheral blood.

CDR3 nucleotides: TGTGCCAGCAGCCCGGGACTAGCGGGAGAGCAGTTCTTC. It codes for CASSPGLAGEQFF. The chain links TRBV7-2 to TRBJ2-1, with TRBD2 matching 13 bases. The CDR3 extends over 13 amino acids. Germline loops: CDR1 SGHTA, CDR2 FQGNSA. Losses at the gene ends were 5 bases for V and 10 bases for J; bases not matched to a gene: 2.